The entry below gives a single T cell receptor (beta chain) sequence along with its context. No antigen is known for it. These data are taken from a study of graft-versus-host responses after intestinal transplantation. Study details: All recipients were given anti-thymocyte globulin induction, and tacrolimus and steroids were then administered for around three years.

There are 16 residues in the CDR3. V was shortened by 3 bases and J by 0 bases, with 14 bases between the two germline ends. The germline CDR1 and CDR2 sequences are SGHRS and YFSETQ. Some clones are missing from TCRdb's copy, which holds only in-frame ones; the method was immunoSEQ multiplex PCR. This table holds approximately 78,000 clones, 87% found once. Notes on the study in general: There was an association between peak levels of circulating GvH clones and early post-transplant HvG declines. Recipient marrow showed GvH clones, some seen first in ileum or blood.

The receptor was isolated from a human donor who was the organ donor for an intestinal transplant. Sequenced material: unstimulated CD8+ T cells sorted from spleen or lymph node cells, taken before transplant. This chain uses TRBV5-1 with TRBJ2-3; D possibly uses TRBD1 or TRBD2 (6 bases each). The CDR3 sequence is CASSSPGGWSTDTQYF. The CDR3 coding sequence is TGCGCCAGCAGCTCACCCGGGGGCTGGAGCACAGATACGCAGTATTTT. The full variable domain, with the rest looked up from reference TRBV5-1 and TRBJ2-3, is KAGVTQTPRYLIKTRGQQVTLSCSPISGHRSVSWYQQTPGQGLQFLFEYFSETQRNKGNFPGRFSGRQFSNSRSEMNVSTLELGDSALYLCASSSPGGWSTDTQYFGPGTRLTVL.